This record concerns one T cell receptor beta chain sequence. Antigen specificity is unknown. The data were taken from a study of cytomegalovirus exposure and HLA in healthy donors. Study overall: Earlier results showed approximately 110 million unique TCR beta sequences derived from some 190 million T cells.

V lost 0 bases and J 0 bases, leaving 13 bases between the germline ends. Looked up from germline, CDR1 is MGHRA and CDR2 is YSYEKL. The CDR3 spans 17 residues. 13 Jbeta primers and 60 Vbeta primers were used for the PCR. Clones were read by immunoSEQ multiplex PCR, and TCRdb kept only the in-frame ones, dropping some. The data show about 270,000 clones, roughly 88% seen once. Study-level points and caveats: Immune exposure information comprised only CMV serostatus. Being productive about 87% or about 30% of the time was typical of most TCR beta V segments in an earlier analysis.

This TCR was sampled from a middle-aged man in good health and CMV-seropositive. The source material was PBMCs. This sequence joins TRBV4-1 and TRBJ2-3, with a weak D call TRBD2 (6 bases). DNA of the CDR3: TGCGCCAGCAGCCAAGAATTCGGGGGTACTAGCACAGATACGCAGTATTTT. Protein product: CASSQEFGGTSTDTQYF.